The clone carrying this T cell receptor beta chain was found once. Germline V gene data show CDR1 as MGHRA and CDR2 as YSYEKL. This CDR3 is 14 amino acids long. V was cut by 4 bases and J by 2 bases, with 11 bases left in between. This entry belongs to a study of blood T cell repertoires in COVID-19. Study information: T cells, B-cell-depleted T cells, or PBMCs provided the cDNA or gDNA that served as material.

Original data processing: For nucleated cells, counts were estimated from reference gene primer amplification. Some clones are missing from TCRdb's copy, which holds only in-frame ones; the method was immunoSEQ multiplex PCR. V and J calls and clone size follow that table, whereas D and trimming were derived from the DNA. The top ten hold about 15% of the sample, which has approximately 46,000 clones, roughly 86% seen once. The sequencing sample was made of peripheral blood. The chain combines TRBV4-1 with TRBJ1-1; possible D gene TRBD1, 5 bases. The sequence came from a man in his sixties with active or convalescent COVID-19. The CDR3 DNA follows: TGCGCCAGCAGCCGGTTACAGGAAAACACTGAAGCTTTCTTT. This translates into CASSRLQENTEAFF.